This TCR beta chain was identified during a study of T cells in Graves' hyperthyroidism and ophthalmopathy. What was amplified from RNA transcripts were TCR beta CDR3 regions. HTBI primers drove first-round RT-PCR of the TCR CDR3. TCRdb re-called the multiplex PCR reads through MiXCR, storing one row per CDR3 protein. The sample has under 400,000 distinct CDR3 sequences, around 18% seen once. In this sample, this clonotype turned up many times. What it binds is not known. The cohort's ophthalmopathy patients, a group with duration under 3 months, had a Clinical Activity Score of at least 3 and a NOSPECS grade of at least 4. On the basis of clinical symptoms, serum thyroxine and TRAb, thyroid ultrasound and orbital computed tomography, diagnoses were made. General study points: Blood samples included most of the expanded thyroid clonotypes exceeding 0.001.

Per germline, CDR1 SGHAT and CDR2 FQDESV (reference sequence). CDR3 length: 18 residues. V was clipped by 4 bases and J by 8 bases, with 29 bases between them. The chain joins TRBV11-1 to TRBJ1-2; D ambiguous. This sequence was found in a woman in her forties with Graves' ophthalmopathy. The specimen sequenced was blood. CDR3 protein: CASSSAGVSRTMPKGYTF. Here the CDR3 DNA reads TGTGCCAGCAGCTCCGCTGGGGTGTCGCGTACGATGCCTAAGGGCTACACCTTC.